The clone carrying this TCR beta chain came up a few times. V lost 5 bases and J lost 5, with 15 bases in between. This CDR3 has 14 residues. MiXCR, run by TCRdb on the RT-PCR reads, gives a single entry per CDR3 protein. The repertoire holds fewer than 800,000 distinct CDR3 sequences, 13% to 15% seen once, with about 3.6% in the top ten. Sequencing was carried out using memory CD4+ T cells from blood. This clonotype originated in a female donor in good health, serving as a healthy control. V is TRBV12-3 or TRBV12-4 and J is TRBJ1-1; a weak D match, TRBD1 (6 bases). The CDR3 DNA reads TGTGCCAGCAGTCAAACAGGGCGGGGTACTGAAGCTTTCTTT. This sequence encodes CASSQTGRGTEAFF.